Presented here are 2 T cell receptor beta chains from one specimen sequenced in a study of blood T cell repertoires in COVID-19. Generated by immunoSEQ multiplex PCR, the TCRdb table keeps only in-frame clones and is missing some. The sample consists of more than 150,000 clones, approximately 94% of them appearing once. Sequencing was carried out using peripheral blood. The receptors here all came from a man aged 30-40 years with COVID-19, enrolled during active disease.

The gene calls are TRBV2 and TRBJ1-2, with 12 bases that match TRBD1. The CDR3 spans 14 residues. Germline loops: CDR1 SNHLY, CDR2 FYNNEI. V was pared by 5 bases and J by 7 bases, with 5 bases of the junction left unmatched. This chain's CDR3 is CASSRGQGAFGYTF. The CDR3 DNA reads TGTGCCAGCAGTCGGGGACAGGGGGCCTTTGGCTACACCTTC.

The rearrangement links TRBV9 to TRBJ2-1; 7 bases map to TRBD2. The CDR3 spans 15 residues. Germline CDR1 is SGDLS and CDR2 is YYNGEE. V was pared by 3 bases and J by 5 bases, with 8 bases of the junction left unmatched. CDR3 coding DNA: TGTGCCAGCAGCGGGTGGGGACTATCCAACAATGAGCAGTTCTTC. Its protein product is CASSGWGLSNNEQFF.